A selection of T cell receptor beta chains follows, all from one sample in a study of blood T cell repertoires in COVID-19. Profiling relied on immunoSEQ multiplex PCR, and the TCRdb table lists in-frame clones only, not all of them. The sample shows roughly 130,000 clones, 60% to 85% of them seen only once. Source material: peripheral blood. These receptors all come from a man aged 45-65 years with acute or convalescent COVID-19. Both conserved end residues are part of each CDR3. D genes are given only for firm matches. A clone size is listed for some rows: how often the clone was seen (once, few, many), or a class if it is expanded.

abundance	v_gene	j_gene	d_gene	CDR3nt	CDR3aa
.	TRBV19	TRBJ1-5	.	TGTGCCAGTATCCTCGGGTATAGCAATCAGCCCCAGCATTTT	CASILGYSNQPQHF
few	TRBV29-1	TRBJ2-7	TRBD1	TGCAGCGTTGTTGAACAGGGGGTCGGGGAGCAGTACTTC	CSVVEQGVGEQYF
.	TRBV19	TRBJ1-5	.	TGTGCCAGTAGTATCGGGGGTCAGCCCCAGCATTTT	CASSIGGQPQHF
.	TRBV12-3/TRBV12-4	TRBJ1-3	.	TGTGCCAGCACTCAGACTGGAAACACCATATATTTT	CASTQTGNTIYF
.	TRBV6-5	TRBJ2-1	TRBD1	TGTGCCAGCTTTACGGGACAGGGCTCCTACAATGAGCAGTTCTTC	CASFTGQGSYNEQFF
.	TRBV6-1	TRBJ1-2	.	TGTGCCAGCAGTGAAGGTTTAGGAGCTAACTATGGCTACACCTTC	CASSEGLGANYGYTF
.	TRBV19	TRBJ1-2	TRBD1	TGTGCCAGTAGTATAGCGACAGGGAACCTCCACTATGGCTACACCTTC	CASSIATGNLHYGYTF
.	TRBV24-1	TRBJ2-1	.	TGTGCCACCAGTGTATCGGGGGACCTCAATGAGCAGTTCTTC	CATSVSGDLNEQFF
.	TRBV29-1	TRBJ1-2	TRBD1	TGCAGCGGGGGACAGGGTGACTATGGCTACACCTTC	CSGGQGDYGYTF
.	TRBV29-1	TRBJ2-3	.	TGCAGCGTTGATAGGGGGTATGGTAGCACAGATACGCAGTATTTT	CSVDRGYGSTDTQYF